The rows below give T cell receptor beta chains drawn from one sample of a study of cytomegalovirus exposure and HLA in healthy donors. Some clones are missing from TCRdb's copy, which holds only in-frame ones; the method was immunoSEQ multiplex PCR. Counted here are 90,000 or so clones, around 80% occurring once; the ten biggest clones make up about 30%. Sequenced material: PBMCs. These receptors all come from a man in his forties or fifties in good health and CMV-seropositive. Each CDR3 is given with its conserved first and last residue. D genes are given only for firm matches. Size is stated for part of the rows, as once, few or many counts, or as a class when the clone is expanded.

.	TRBV5-1	once	TRBJ1-2	CASSLALRAGVNYGYTF	TGCGCCAGCAGCTTGGCCCTGAGGGCAGGAGTCAACTATGGCTACACCTTC
.	TRBV7-8	.	TRBJ1-5	CASSRYNQPQHF	TGTGCCAGCAGCCGTTATAATCAGCCCCAGCATTTT
.	TRBV7-2	.	TRBJ2-7	CASSLSPSYEQYF	TGTGCCAGCAGCCTCTCCCCCTCCTACGAGCAGTACTTC
TRBD1	TRBV25-1	.	TRBJ2-2	CASSEYRGKSGELFF	TGTGCCAGCAGTGAATACAGGGGGAAATCCGGGGAGCTGTTTTTT
TRBD2	TRBV9	.	TRBJ2-3	CASSVVPLAGGPSDTQYF	TGTGCCAGCAGCGTAGTTCCCCTGGCGGGAGGGCCATCAGATACGCAGTATTTT
.	TRBV7-2	.	TRBJ1-1	CASSFTPTEAFF	TGTGCCAGCAGCTTCACTCCCACTGAAGCTTTCTTT
.	TRBV29-1	.	TRBJ1-2	CSVEGGGKSLYGYTF	TGCAGCGTTGAGGGGGGGGGCAAGTCCCTCTATGGCTACACCTTC
TRBD1	TRBV7-9	.	TRBJ1-2	CSSSLASGGTNYGYTF	TGTTCCAGCAGCTTAGCGTCAGGGGGCACTAACTATGGCTACACCTTC
.	TRBV5-4	.	TRBJ1-2	CASSLGREVGYTF	TGTGCCAGCAGCTTGGGAAGAGAAGTCGGCTACACCTTC
.	TRBV14	.	TRBJ2-7	CASSQAIQGRQYF	TGTGCCAGCAGCCAAGCTATCCAGGGGAGGCAGTACTTC
TRBD1	TRBV15	.	TRBJ2-7	CATGDRGYEQYF	TGTGCCACGGGGGACAGGGGCTACGAGCAGTACTTC
.	TRBV19	.	TRBJ1-1	CASLPSVNTEAFF	TGTGCCAGCCTACCCTCCGTGAACACTGAAGCTTTCTTT
.	TRBV27	few	TRBJ2-7	CASSLDYTYEQYF	TGTGCCAGCAGTTTAGACTACACCTACGAGCAGTACTTC
TRBD1	TRBV4-3	few	TRBJ2-1	CASSQDLQGAYNEQFF	TGCGCCAGCAGCCAAGATTTACAGGGGGCTTACAATGAGCAGTTCTTC
TRBD2	TRBV19	.	TRBJ2-1	CASSTYGLAWNEQFF	TGTGCCAGTAGTACCTATGGACTAGCGTGGAATGAGCAGTTCTTC
TRBD1	TRBV5-1	.	TRBJ2-1	CASSRYRTGDYNEQFF	TGCGCCAGCAGCCGTTATAGGACAGGGGACTACAATGAGCAGTTCTTC
.	TRBV6-5	.	TRBJ1-1	CASSFTENTEAFF	TGTGCCAGCAGTTTCACAGAGAACACTGAAGCTTTCTTT
TRBD1	TRBV29-1	.	TRBJ2-1	CSVLKQGSNNEQFF	TGCAGCGTTCTTAAACAGGGGAGTAACAATGAGCAGTTCTTC
.	TRBV7-2	.	TRBJ1-3	CASSLAGSGNTIYF	TGTGCCAGCAGCTTAGCCGGGTCAGGAAACACCATATATTTT
TRBD1	TRBV11-2	.	TRBJ1-5	CASSLDRDQPQHF	TGTGCCAGCAGCTTGGACAGGGATCAGCCCCAGCATTTT
.	TRBV6-5	.	TRBJ2-4	CASSLGIAKNIQYF	TGTGCCAGCAGTCTGGGCATAGCCAAAAACATTCAGTACTTC
.	TRBV28	.	TRBJ1-5	CASKLRNQPQHF	TGTGCCAGCAAACTGCGCAATCAGCCCCAGCATTTT
.	TRBV19	.	TRBJ1-1	CASTTSLRVNTEAFF	TGTGCCAGTACCACTTCACTTAGAGTGAACACTGAAGCTTTCTTT
.	TRBV30	.	TRBJ2-7	CAWRPDSRYEQYF	TGTGCCTGGAGACCGGACAGTCGCTACGAGCAGTACTTC
TRBD1	TRBV6-5	.	TRBJ1-5	CASSRTGSDQPQHF	TGTGCCAGCAGCAGGACAGGGAGCGATCAGCCCCAGCATTTT
.	TRBV19	.	TRBJ2-2	CASRGTGVGGELFF	TGTGCCAGTAGAGGGACTGGGGTTGGCGGGGAGCTGTTTTTT
.	TRBV7-9	.	TRBJ2-2	CSSRFWGTPNTGELFF	TGTTCCAGCAGATTCTGGGGGACACCTAACACCGGGGAGCTGTTTTTT
TRBD1	TRBV28	.	TRBJ2-7	CASAGTGLPYEQYF	TGTGCCAGCGCCGGGACAGGGCTTCCCTACGAGCAGTACTTC
.	TRBV6-1	once	TRBJ2-7	CASSDNYEQYF	TGTGCCAGCAGTGATAACTACGAGCAGTACTTC
.	TRBV7-8	.	TRBJ2-2	CASSSLTSWRELFF	TGTGCCAGCAGCTCCCTAACTAGTTGGCGGGAGCTGTTTTTT
.	TRBV11-2	.	TRBJ1-5	CASSLDGISNQPQHF	TGTGCCAGCAGCTTAGACGGGATTAGCAATCAGCCCCAGCATTTT
TRBD2	TRBV5-6	.	TRBJ2-7	CASSLGLAMNEQYF	TGTGCCAGCAGCTTGGGACTAGCGATGAACGAGCAGTACTTC
.	TRBV7-2	few	TRBJ1-3	CASSLGGQSSGNTIYF	TGTGCCAGCAGCTTAGGGGGACAAAGCTCTGGAAACACCATATATTTT
.	TRBV19	.	TRBJ2-5	CASSMRGGETQYF	TGTGCCAGTAGTATGAGAGGGGGAGAGACCCAGTACTTC
TRBD1	TRBV11-2	.	TRBJ2-7	CASSWGQSGYEQYF	TGTGCCAGCAGCTGGGGACAGTCGGGCTACGAGCAGTACTTC
TRBD1	TRBV11-1	.	TRBJ1-3	CASSRNRGGNTIYF	TGTGCCAGCAGCCGGAACAGGGGTGGAAACACCATATATTTT
.	TRBV27	.	TRBJ1-1	CASSLEGLGEAFF	TGTGCCAGCAGTTTAGAGGGCCTCGGTGAAGCTTTCTTT
.	TRBV6-5	.	TRBJ2-7	CASSWGQGGSYEQYF	TGTGCCAGCAGTTGGGGGCAGGGGGGCTCCTACGAGCAGTACTTC
.	TRBV7-8	.	TRBJ1-5	CASSFTQGSSQPQHF	TGTGCCAGCAGCTTCACGCAGGGTTCAAGTCAGCCCCAGCATTTT
.	TRBV5-1	.	TRBJ1-4	CASSLNGNEKLFF	TGCGCCAGCAGCTTGAACGGGAATGAAAAACTGTTTTTT
.	TRBV6-5	.	TRBJ1-3	CASSPDTGNTIYF	TGTGCCAGCAGCCCGGACACTGGAAACACCATATATTTT
.	TRBV7-2	.	TRBJ2-1	CASSLDPGSSYNEQFF	TGTGCCAGCAGCTTAGACCCTGGTAGCTCCTACAATGAGCAGTTCTTC